This T cell receptor (beta chain) was sequenced for a study of PD-1 blockade in mismatch repair-deficient tumors. Study summary: All were previously treated, progressing patients with 11 to 13 mismatch repair-deficient cancer types. Points from the study as a whole: After pembrolizumab, tumor-resident clones rose rapidly, then generally contracted before radiologic responses.

Comment on this clone: Its antigen is unknown.

TCRdb's table, derived via immunoSEQ multiplex PCR, lists solely in-frame clones and lacks some. Among roughly 120,000 clones listed, around 80% were seen once. PCR or immunohistochemistry showed mismatch repair deficiency in every enrolled patient. The TCR-sequenced patients were a few responders to pembrolizumab. V was clipped by 3 bases and J by 5 bases, with 10 bases between them. The CDR3 sequence is 13 residues long. CDR1 and CDR2 (germline): KGHSH, LQKENI. This TCR derives from an adult with mismatch repair-deficient cancer. The V call is TRBV18, the J call TRBJ2-5; possibly TRBD1 for D (6 bases). Source: peripheral blood, taken 60 weeks after starting pembrolizumab. This CDR3 is CASSPGQHETQYF. CDR3 nucleotide sequence: TGTGCCAGCTCACCCGGACAGCACGAGACCCAGTACTTC. The full variable domain, in which reference TRBV18 and TRBJ2-5 provide the parts outside the CDR3, is NAGVMQNPRHLVRRRGQEARLRCSPMKGHSHVYWYRQLPEEGLKFMVYLQKENIIDESGMPKERFSAEFPKEGPSILRIQQVVRGDSAAYFCASSPGQHETQYFGPGTRLLVL.